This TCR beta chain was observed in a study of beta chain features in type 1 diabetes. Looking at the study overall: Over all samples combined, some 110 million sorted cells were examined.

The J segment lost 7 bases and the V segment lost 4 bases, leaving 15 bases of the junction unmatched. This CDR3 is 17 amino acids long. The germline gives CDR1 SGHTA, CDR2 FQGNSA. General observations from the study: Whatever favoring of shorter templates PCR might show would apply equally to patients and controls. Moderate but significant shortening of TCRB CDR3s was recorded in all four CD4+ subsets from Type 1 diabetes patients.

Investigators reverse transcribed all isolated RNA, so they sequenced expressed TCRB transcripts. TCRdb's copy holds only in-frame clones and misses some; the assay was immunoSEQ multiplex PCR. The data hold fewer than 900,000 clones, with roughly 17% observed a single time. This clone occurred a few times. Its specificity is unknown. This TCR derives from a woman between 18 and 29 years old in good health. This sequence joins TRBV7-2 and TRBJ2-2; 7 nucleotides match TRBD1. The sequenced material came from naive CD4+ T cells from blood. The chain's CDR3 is CASSSPLPGQDVGELFF. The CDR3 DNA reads TGTGCCAGCAGCTCACCACTACCCGGACAGGATGTCGGGGAGCTGTTTTTT.